This paragraph covers one T cell receptor beta chain sequence. The sample belongs to a study of ipilimumab plus nivolumab after autologous stem cell transplantation. The method was immunoSEQ multiplex PCR; TCRdb's version includes in-frame clones alone and lacks a portion of them. This table holds 35,000 to 50,000 clones, more than 70% found once. This CDR3 has 13 amino acids. Between the trimmed V and J ends, which lost 6 bases and 6 bases, there was a span of 11 bases. The germline V gene encodes CDR1 KGHSH and CDR2 LQKENI. This TCR was recovered from a male donor with multiple myeloma. Source: PBMCs, taken in a trial of ipilimumab plus nivolumab as post-transplant consolidation. The chain uses TRBV18 and TRBJ1-4; TRBD1 is a possible D gene (5 bases). The CDR3 coding sequence is TGTGCCAGCTCCCCAAGGGGAGATGAAAAACTGTTTTTT. Translation: CASSPRGDEKLFF.